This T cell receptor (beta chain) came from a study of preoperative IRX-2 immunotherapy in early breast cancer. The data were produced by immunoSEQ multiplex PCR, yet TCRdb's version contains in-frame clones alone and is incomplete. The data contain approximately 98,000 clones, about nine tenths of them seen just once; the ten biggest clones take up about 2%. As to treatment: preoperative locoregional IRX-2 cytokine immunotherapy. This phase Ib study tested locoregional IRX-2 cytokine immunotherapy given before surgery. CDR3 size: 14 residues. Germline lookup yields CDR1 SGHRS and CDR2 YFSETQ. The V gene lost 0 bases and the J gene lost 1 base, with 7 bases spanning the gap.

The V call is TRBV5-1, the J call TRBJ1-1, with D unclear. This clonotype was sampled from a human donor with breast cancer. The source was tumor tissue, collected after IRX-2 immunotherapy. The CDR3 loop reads CASSLVGRNTEAFF. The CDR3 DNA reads TGCGCCAGCAGCTTGGTCGGACGGAACACTGAAGCTTTCTTT.